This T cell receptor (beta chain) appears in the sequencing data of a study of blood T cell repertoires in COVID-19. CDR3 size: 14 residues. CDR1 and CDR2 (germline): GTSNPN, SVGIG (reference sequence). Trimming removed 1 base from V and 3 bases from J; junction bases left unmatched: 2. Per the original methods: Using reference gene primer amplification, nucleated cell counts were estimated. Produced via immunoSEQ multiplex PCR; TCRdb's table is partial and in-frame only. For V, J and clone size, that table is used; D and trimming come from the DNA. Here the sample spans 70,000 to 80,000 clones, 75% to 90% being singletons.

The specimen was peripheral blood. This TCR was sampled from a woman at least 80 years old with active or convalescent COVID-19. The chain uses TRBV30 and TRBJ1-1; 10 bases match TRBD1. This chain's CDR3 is CAWSEGTGDTEAFF. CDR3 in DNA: TGTGCCTGGAGTGAAGGGACAGGGGACACTGAAGCTTTCTTT.